The 14 T cell receptor beta chains given below trace back to one sample, sequenced in a study of T-cell memory formation after mild COVID-19. TCRdb reprocessed the 5' RACE reads with MiXCR, giving one entry per CDR3 protein. In the table there are 250,000 or so distinct CDR3 sequences, roughly 18% of which are singletons. Material: PBMCs or a T cell subset sorted from them (not recorded which). The receptors originated from a man between 18 and 29 years old who had mild COVID-19 (a few samples of this study predate the infection). Cell type and time point are not known.

The J gene is TRBJ1-5, the V gene TRBV7-4; D gene ambiguous. V was trimmed by 7 bases and J by 4 bases, leaving 8 bases between them. Germline-derived CDR1 and CDR2 are SGHVT and SQSDAQ. This CDR3 contains 12 residues. In DNA form, the CDR3 reads TGTGCCAGCACCCCCCCAAATCAGCCCCAGCATTTT. Its translation: CASTPPNQPQHF.

The rearrangement uses TRBV6-1 and TRBJ1-2, with 9 bases fitting TRBD1. V shed 5 bases, J shed 4 bases, and the junction held 11 bases outside the gene matches. The CDR3 totals 16 residues. CDR1 and CDR2 from the germline V gene are MNHNS and SASEGT. The CDR3 spells CASSTWTGDSGYGYTF. CDR3 in DNA: TGTGCCAGCAGTACCTGGACAGGGGACTCGGGCTATGGCTACACCTTC.

This clonotype was detected a few times. The chain recombines TRBV6-5 with TRBJ1-6, with D perhaps matching TRBD1 (5 bases). Germline loops: CDR1 MNHEY, CDR2 SVGAGI. V shed 0 bases and J shed 8 bases, with 11 bases lying between them. The CDR3 runs 15 residues. CDR3 sequence reads: CASSYSGPGDSPLHF. The CDR3 DNA sequence: TGTGCCAGCAGTTACTCGGGACCGGGCGATTCACCCCTCCACTTT.

This sequence joins TRBV5-1 and TRBJ1-1; 7 bases fit TRBD1. The J segment lost 7 bases and the V segment lost 0 bases, leaving 12 bases of the junction unmatched. This CDR3 is built from 16 residues. Germline CDR1 is SGHRS and CDR2 is YFSETQ. CDR3 in DNA: TGCGCCAGCAGCTTGGTAGACAGGGAAGGTTCCTTTGAAGCTTTCTTT. Translated, it gives CASSLVDREGSFEAFF.

This clonotype was detected only a few times. This chain connects TRBV7-9 to TRBJ2-3, with TRBD2 matching over 7 bases. Germline CDR1 SEHNR, CDR2 FQNEAQ (reference sequence). V trimming: 6 bases; J trimming: 3 bases; junction bases outside the gene matches: 15. CDR3 size: 17 residues. CDR3 region: CASRSTARGRLTDTQYF. Written as DNA, the CDR3 is TGTGCCAGCAGGTCCACCGCGCGGGGGAGACTGACAGATACGCAGTATTTT.

V is TRBV5-1 and J is TRBJ2-7; TRBD1 matches 9 bases. CDR3 length equals 13 residues. V dropped 5 bases and J dropped 7; count of bases not matched to a gene: 7. The germline V gene has CDR1 SGHRS and CDR2 YFSETQ. The CDR3 spells CASRGQGAGEQYF. CDR3 sequence (DNA): TGCGCCAGCAGGGGACAGGGCGCCGGGGAGCAGTACTTC.

The chain carries TRBV6-5 and TRBJ2-3, with 8 bases aligning to TRBD2. Unmatched junction bases numbered 8, after V lost 5 bases and J lost 1 base. Germline V gives CDR1 MNHEY, CDR2 SVGAGI. CDR3 size: 16 residues. DNA for the CDR3: TGTGCCAGCAGTCCCCCGGGGGGGCCGGGCACAGATACGCAGTATTTT. It translates to CASSPPGGPGTDTQYF.

The V call is TRBV6-1, the J call TRBJ2-1; 7 nucleotides align to TRBD2. V was pared by 7 bases and J by 0 bases, with 9 bases of the junction left unmatched. The CDR3 contains 16 residues. Germline V CDR1 and CDR2: MNHNS, SASEGT. CDR3 sequence reads: CASKERGSLSYNEQFF. As DNA, the CDR3 is TGTGCCAGCAAGGAGCGGGGCAGCCTCTCCTACAATGAGCAGTTCTTC.

The chain is built from TRBV6-5 and TRBJ1-2; tentative D call: TRBD1 (5 bases). This CDR3 contains 14 residues. The V gene's germline CDR1 is MNHEY and CDR2 SVGAGI. V dropped 0 bases and J dropped 3 bases, with 8 bases sitting between them. CDR3 DNA: TGTGCCAGCAGTTACTCGCCGACAGACTATGGCTACACCTTC. The encoded protein is CASSYSPTDYGYTF.

The chain carries TRBV4-2 and TRBJ2-1; D possibly corresponds to TRBD2 (6 bases). Trimming shortened V by 0 bases and J by 6 bases, and 15 bases separated the two germline ends. The CDR3 has 16 residues. CDR1 is LGHNA and CDR2 is YNFKEQ in the germline V gene. CDR3 amino acids: CASSQDISGDSNEQFF. DNA of the CDR3: TGTGCCAGCAGCCAAGATATATCGGGGGATAGCAATGAGCAGTTCTTC.

The table lists this clonotype with many counts. The chain recombines TRBV7-8 with TRBJ2-5; 7 bases agree with TRBD1. Germline values: CDR1 SGHVS, CDR2 FQNEAQ. Trimming removed 8 bases from V and 5 bases from J; junction bases left unmatched: 5. The CDR3 is 12 amino acids. As DNA, the CDR3 is TGTGCCAGCGGACGGGACAGTGAGACCCAGTACTTC. This codes for CASGRDSETQYF.

This clonotype was found a few times. The chain carries TRBV5-1 and TRBJ1-1; D uncertain. The CDR3 extends over 13 amino acids. Germline lookup yields CDR1 SGHRS and CDR2 YFSETQ. Trimming removed 5 bases from V and 2 bases from J, with 10 bases in between. CDR3 in DNA: TGCGCCAGCAGGGAATCTGTCAACACTGAAGCTTTCTTT. It specifies CASRESVNTEAFF.

This clonotype was picked up a small number of times. The rearrangement links TRBV12-3 or TRBV12-4 to TRBJ2-2; D ambiguous. The length of the CDR3 is 11 residues. With 8 bases removed from V and 7 bases from J, the gap between germline ends came to 8 bases. CDR3 amino acids: CASLWGGELFF. The CDR3 nucleotides read TGTGCCAGCCTGTGGGGCGGGGAGCTGTTTTTT.

The rearrangement links TRBV10-3 to TRBJ2-3; weak D call: TRBD1 (6 bases). Trimming left V 7 bases short and J 1 base short, with 27 bases between. CDR1 and CDR2 (germline): ENHRY, SYGVKD. The CDR3 is 19 residues long. CDR3 in amino acids: CAITPSPDRPGDGTDTQYF. The CDR3 bases are TGTGCCATCACACCTAGTCCCGACAGGCCCGGGGACGGCACAGATACGCAGTATTTT.